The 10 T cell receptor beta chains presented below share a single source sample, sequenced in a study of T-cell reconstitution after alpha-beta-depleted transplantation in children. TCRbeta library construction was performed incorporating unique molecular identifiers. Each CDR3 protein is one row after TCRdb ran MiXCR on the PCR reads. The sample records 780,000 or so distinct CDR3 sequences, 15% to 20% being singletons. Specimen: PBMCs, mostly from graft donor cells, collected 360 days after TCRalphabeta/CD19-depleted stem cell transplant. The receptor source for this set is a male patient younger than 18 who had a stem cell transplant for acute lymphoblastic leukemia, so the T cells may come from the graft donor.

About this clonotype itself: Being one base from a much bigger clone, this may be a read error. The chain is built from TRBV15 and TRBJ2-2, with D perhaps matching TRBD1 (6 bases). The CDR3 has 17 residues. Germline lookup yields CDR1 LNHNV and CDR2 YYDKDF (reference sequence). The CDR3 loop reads CSTSRGGYGPNTGELFF. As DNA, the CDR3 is TGTTCCACCAGCAGAGGGGGATACGGCCCGAACACCGGGGAGCTGTTTTTT.

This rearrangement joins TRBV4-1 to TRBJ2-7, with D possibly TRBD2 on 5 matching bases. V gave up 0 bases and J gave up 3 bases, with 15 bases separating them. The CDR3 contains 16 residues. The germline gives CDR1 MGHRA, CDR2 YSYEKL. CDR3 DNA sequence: TGCGCCAGCAGCCAAGATCGTAAGGAAGGGAGCTACGAGCAGTACTTC. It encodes CASSQDRKEGSYEQYF.

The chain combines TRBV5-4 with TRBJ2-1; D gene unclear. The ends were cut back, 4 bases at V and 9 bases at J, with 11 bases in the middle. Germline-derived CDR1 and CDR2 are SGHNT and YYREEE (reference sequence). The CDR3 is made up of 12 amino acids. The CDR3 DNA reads TGTGCCAGCAGCGGAGATTCCGCTGAGCAGTTCTTC. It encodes CASSGDSAEQFF. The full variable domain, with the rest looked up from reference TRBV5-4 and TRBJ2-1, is ETGVTQSPTHLIKTRGQQVTLRCSSQSGHNTVSWYQQALGQGPQFIFQYYREEENGRGNFPPRFSGLQFPNYSSELNVNALELDDSALYLCASSGDSAEQFFGPGTRLTVL.

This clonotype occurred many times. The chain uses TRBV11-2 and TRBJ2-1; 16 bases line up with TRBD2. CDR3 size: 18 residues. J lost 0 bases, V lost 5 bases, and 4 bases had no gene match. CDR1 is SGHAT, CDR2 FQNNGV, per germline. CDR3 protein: CASSLGLAGGFSYNEQFF. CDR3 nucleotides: TGTGCCAGCAGCCTGGGACTAGCGGGAGGGTTCTCCTACAATGAGCAGTTCTTC.

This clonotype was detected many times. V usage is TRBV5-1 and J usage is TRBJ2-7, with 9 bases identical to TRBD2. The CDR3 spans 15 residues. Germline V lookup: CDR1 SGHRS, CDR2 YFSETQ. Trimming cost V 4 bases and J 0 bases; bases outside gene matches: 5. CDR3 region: CASSPGLAHSYEQYF. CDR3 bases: TGCGCCAGCAGCCCAGGACTAGCGCACTCCTACGAGCAGTACTTC.

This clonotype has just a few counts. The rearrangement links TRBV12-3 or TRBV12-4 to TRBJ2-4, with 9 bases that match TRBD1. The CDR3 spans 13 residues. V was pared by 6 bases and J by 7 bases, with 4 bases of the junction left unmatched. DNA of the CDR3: TGTGCCAGCAGCCGAGACAGGGGGAACATTCAGTACTTC. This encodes CASSRDRGNIQYF.

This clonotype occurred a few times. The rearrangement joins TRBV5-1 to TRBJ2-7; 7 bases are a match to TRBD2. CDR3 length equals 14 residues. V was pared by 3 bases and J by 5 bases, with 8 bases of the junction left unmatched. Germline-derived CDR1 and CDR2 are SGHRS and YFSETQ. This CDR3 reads CASSWGGSWDEQYF. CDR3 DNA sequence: TGCGCCAGCAGCTGGGGGGGGAGTTGGGACGAGCAGTACTTC.

CDR3 nucleotide sequence: TGTGCCAGCAGTTTAGACAGGGTGAACAATGAGCAGTTCTTC. Translated: CASSLDRVNNEQFF. The chain employs TRBV27 and TRBJ2-1; the match to TRBD1 covers 7 bases. Germline CDR1 reads MNHEY; CDR2 reads SMNVEV (reference sequence). CDR3 size: 14 residues. J lost 5 bases, V lost 2 bases, and 3 bases had no gene match.

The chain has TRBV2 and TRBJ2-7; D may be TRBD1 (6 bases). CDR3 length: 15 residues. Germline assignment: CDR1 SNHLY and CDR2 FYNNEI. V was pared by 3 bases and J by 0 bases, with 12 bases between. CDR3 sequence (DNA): TGTGCCAGCAGTGAGGAGACAGGCTTCTCCTACGAGCAGTACTTC. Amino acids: CASSEETGFSYEQYF.

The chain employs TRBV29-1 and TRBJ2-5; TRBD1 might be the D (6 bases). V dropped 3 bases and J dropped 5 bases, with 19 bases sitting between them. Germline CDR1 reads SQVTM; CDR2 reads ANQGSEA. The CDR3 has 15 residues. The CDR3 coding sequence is TGCAGCGTTGACCCCAACAGGGTGAGGGGGGAGACCCAGTACTTC. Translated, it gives CSVDPNRVRGETQYF.